The 9 T cell receptor beta chains below were found in one sample sequenced in a study of cytomegalovirus exposure and HLA in healthy donors. Amplification used 60 Vbeta primers and 13 Jbeta primers. The table came from immunoSEQ multiplex PCR; TCRdb's copy has only in-frame clones and leaves some out. The table lists more than 70,000 clones, approximately 80% of them singletons, with less than 6% in the top ten. Sample: PBMCs. Source of these receptors: a man aged 25-45 years in good health and CMV-seropositive.

This clone was observed a few times. The chain has TRBV7-9 and TRBJ2-3; D gene uncertain. The CDR3 length is 14 residues. V was clipped by 2 bases and J by 1 base, with 7 bases between them. Germline V gives CDR1 SEHNR, CDR2 FQNEAQ (reference sequence). For the CDR3, the DNA is TGTGCCAGCAGCTTATCCGGAGGCACAGATACGCAGTATTTT. It translates to CASSLSGGTDTQYF. The full variable domain, with the rest looked up from reference TRBV7-9 and TRBJ2-3, is DTGVSQNPRHKITKRGQNVTFRCDPISEHNRLYWYRQTLGQGPEFLTYFQNEAQLEKSRLLSDRFSAERPKGSFSTLEIQRTEQGDSAMYLCASSLSGGTDTQYFGPGTRLTVL.

The rearrangement joins TRBV7-2 to TRBJ2-5; TRBD2 aligns across 7 bases. Germline values: CDR1 SGHTA, CDR2 FQGNSA. The V and J ends lost 8 bases and 4 bases, in that order; junction bases with no gene match: 13. The CDR3 is 15 residues long. For the CDR3, the DNA is TGTGCCAGCGGCCGTCGGTCTACGGGAGGAGAGACCCAGTACTTC. As protein: CASGRRSTGGETQYF.

The chain joins TRBV7-2 to TRBJ2-4, with 8 bases that match TRBD1. Looked up from germline, CDR1 is SGHTA and CDR2 is FQGNSA. The CDR3 spans 15 residues. Losses at the gene ends were 5 bases for V and 7 bases for J; bases not matched to a gene: 10. The CDR3: CASSPRTGNLNIQYF. CDR3 coding DNA: TGTGCCAGCAGCCCGCGGACAGGGAATTTGAACATTCAGTACTTC.

The chain combines TRBV7-9 with TRBJ2-7; TRBD1 matches at 8 bases. V shed 5 bases, J shed 1 base, and the junction held 4 bases outside the gene matches. CDR3 size: 14 residues. Germline V gene sequence: CDR1 SEHNR, CDR2 FQNEAQ (reference sequence). CDR3 residues: CASSLGQVSYEQYV. The CDR3 nucleotides are TGTGCCAGCAGCCTGGGACAGGTATCCTACGAGCAGTACGTC.

The CDR3 DNA is TGTGCCAGCAGCGTTGGACAGGGGGACTATGGCTACACCTTC. Its translation is CASSVGQGDYGYTF. The rearrangement uses TRBV9 and TRBJ1-2, with 10 bases identical to TRBD1. V trimming: 2 bases; J trimming: 3 bases; junction bases outside the gene matches: 1. CDR3 size: 14 residues. Germline V gene sequence: CDR1 SGDLS, CDR2 YYNGEE. The whole variable domain, remainder taken from reference TRBV9 and TRBJ1-2, is DSGVTQTPKHLITATGQRVTLRCSPRSGDLSVYWYQQSLDQGLQFLIQYYNGEERAKGNILERFSAQQFPDLHSELNLSSLELGDSALYFCASSVGQGDYGYTFGSGTRLTVV.

This rearrangement joins TRBV6-1 to TRBJ2-1; maybe TRBD1 (6 bases). The CDR3 runs 14 residues. Trimming took 4 bases from V and 0 from J, leaving 7 bases between them. Germline-derived CDR1 and CDR2 are MNHNS and SASEGT. CDR3 residues: CASSADSSYNEQFF. The CDR3, as DNA: TGTGCCAGCAGTGCGGACAGCTCCTACAATGAGCAGTTCTTC.

V and J are TRBV6-5 and TRBJ2-1, with D perhaps matching TRBD2 (7 bases). Germline loops: CDR1 MNHEY, CDR2 SVGAGI. There are 15 residues in the CDR3. Trimming took 7 bases from V and 2 from J, leaving 15 bases between them. This chain's CDR3 is CASNLSGGTYNEQFF. CDR3 DNA sequence: TGTGCCAGCAACCTGTCGGGGGGCACCTACAATGAGCAGTTCTTC.

V is TRBV7-2 and J is TRBJ2-5; TRBD1 agrees at 8 bases. The CDR3 extends over 16 amino acids. Germline lookup yields CDR1 SGHTA and CDR2 FQGNSA. With 1 base clipped from V and 2 bases from J, the junction kept 6 bases outside the gene matches. CDR3 sequence reads: CASSLDRDRSQETQYF. The CDR3 DNA follows: TGTGCCAGCAGCTTAGACCGGGACAGGAGTCAAGAGACCCAGTACTTC.

This clone has only a few counts. The rearrangement joins TRBV6-1 to TRBJ2-2; D gene uncertain. The CDR3 is 16 residues long. Trimming stripped 4 bases from V and 6 bases from J, with 18 bases between. Per germline, CDR1 MNHNS and CDR2 SASEGT. CDR3 nucleotide sequence: TGTGCCAGCAGTGCAGACCCGGGTCTCCTTGCCGGGGAGCTGTTTTTT. Translation: CASSADPGLLAGELFF.